This T cell receptor (beta chain) appears in the sequencing data of a study of lymphopenia after photon versus proton radiotherapy. CDR1 is LGHNA and CDR2 is YSLEER in the germline V gene. This CDR3 has 14 amino acids. Trimming stripped 0 bases from V and 1 base from J, with 5 bases between. A word on this clone: In the same sample, other DNA sequences code for this CDR3.

TCRdb's table, derived via immunoSEQ multiplex PCR, lists solely in-frame clones and lacks some. The table has 68,000 or so clones, roughly 93% seen once. The rearrangement joins TRBV4-3 to TRBJ2-3, with no clear D. The source is a woman between 70 and 85 years old with pancreatic cancer. Sequencing used peripheral blood, obtained from a patient treated with photon-based radiotherapy. Here the CDR3 DNA reads TGCGCCAGCAGCCAAGATGTGCGCACAGATACGCAGTATTTT. It encodes CASSQDVRTDTQYF.